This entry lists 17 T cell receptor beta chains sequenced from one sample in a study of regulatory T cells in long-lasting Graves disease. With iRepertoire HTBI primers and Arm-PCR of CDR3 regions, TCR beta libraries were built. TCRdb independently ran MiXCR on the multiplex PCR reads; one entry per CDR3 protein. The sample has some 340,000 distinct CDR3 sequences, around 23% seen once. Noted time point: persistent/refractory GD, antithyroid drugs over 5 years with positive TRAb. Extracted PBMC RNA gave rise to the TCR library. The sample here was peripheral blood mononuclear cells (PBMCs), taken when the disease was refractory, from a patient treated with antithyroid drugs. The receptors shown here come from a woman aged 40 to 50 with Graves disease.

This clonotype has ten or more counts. The CDR3 coding sequence is TGTGCCAGCAGTTTCGGCAGGGCTGGAAACACCATATATTTT. Its translation: CASSFGRAGNTIYF. The genes are TRBV28 and TRBJ1-3; D possibly corresponds to TRBD1 (5 bases). The CDR3 sequence is 14 residues long. V lost 3 bases, J lost 2 bases, and 8 bases lay in between. CDR1 is MDHEN, CDR2 SYDVKM, per germline.

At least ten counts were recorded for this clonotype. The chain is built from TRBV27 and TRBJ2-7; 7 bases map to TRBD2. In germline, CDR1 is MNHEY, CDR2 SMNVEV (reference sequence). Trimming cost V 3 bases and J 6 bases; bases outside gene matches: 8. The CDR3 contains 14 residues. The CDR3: CASSFSAGEGEQYF. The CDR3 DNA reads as TGTGCCAGCAGTTTTTCGGCGGGAGAGGGCGAGCAGTACTTC.

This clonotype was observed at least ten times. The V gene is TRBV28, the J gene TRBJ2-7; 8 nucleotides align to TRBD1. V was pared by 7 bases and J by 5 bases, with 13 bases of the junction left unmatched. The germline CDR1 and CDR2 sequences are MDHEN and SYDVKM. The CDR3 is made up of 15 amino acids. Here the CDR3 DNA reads TGTGCCAGCACCCCCCCGGGACAGGAATTGAACGAGCAGTACTTC. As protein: CASTPPGQELNEQYF.

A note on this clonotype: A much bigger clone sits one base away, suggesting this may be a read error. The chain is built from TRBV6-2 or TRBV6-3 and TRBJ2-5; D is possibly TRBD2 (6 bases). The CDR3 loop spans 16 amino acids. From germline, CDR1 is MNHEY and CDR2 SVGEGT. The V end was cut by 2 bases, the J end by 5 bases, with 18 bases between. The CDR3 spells CASSYPQPSEGETQYF. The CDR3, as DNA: TGTGCCAGCAGTTACCCCCAACCTAGCGAGGGGGAGACCCAGTACTTC.

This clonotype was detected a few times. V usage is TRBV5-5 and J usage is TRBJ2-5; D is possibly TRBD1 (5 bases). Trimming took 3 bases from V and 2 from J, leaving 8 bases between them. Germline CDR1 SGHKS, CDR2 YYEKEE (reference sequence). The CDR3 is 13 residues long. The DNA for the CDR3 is TGTGCCAGCAGCTCCAGACAGCAAGAGACCCAGTACTTC. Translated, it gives CASSSRQQETQYF.

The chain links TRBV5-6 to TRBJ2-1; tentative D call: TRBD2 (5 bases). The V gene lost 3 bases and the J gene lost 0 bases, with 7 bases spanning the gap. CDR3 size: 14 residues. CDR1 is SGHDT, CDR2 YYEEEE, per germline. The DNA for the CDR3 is TGTGCCAGCAGCTCGGGGTACTCCTACAATGAGCAGTTCTTC. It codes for CASSSGYSYNEQFF.

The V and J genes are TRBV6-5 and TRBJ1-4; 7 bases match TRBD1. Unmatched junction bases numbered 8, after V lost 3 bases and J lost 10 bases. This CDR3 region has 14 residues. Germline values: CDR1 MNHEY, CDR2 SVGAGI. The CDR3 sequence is CASSYGQAYGKLFF. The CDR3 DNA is TGTGCCAGCAGTTATGGACAGGCTTATGGAAAACTGTTTTTT.

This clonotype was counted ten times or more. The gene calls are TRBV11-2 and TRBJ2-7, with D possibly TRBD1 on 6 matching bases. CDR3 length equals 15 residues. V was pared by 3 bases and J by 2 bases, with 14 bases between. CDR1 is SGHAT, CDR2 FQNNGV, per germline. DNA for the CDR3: TGTGCCAGCAGCTTCGGCACAGGGCCCACCTACGAGCAGTACTTC. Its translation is CASSFGTGPTYEQYF.

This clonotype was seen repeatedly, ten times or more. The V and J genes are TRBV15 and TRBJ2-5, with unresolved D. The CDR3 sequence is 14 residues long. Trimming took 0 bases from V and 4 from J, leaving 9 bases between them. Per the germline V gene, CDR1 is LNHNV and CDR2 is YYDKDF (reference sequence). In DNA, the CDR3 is TGTGCCACCAGCAGAGATGCAGGTTCAGAGACCCAGTACTTC. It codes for CATSRDAGSETQYF. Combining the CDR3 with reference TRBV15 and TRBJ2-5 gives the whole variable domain DAMVIQNPRYQVTQFGKPVTLSCSQTLNHNVMYWYQQKSSQAPKLLFHYYDKDFNNEADTPDNFQSRRPNTSFCFLDIRSPGLGDTAMYLCATSRDAGSETQYFGPGTRLLVL.

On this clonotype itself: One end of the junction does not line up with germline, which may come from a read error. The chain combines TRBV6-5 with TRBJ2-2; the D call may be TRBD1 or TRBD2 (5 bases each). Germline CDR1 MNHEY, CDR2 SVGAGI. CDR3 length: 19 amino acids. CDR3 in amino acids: CASNYPYFSGGANTGELFF. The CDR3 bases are TGTGCCAGCAATTACCCTTATTTTAGTGGGGGAGCGAACACCGGGGAGCTGTTTTTT.

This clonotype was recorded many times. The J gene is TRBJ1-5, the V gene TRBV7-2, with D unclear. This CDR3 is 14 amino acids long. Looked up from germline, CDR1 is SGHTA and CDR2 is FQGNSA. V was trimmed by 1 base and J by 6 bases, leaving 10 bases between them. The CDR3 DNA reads TGTGCCAGCAGCTTAGTCCTTGCGGGTCAGCCCCAGCATTTT. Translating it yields CASSLVLAGQPQHF.

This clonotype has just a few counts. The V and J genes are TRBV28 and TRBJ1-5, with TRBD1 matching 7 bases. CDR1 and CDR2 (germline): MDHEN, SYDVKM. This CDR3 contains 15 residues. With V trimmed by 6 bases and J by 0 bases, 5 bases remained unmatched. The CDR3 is CASSSGTDSNQPQHF. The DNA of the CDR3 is TGTGCCAGCAGCTCCGGGACAGATAGCAATCAGCCCCAGCATTTT.

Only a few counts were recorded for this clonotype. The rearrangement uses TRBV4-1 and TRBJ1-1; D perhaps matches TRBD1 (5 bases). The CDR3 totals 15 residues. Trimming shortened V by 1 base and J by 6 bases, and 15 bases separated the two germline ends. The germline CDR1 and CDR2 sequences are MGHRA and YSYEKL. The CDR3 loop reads CASSQGFGAPSEAFF. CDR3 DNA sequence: TGCGCCAGCAGCCAAGGGTTTGGGGCGCCGTCTGAAGCTTTCTTT.

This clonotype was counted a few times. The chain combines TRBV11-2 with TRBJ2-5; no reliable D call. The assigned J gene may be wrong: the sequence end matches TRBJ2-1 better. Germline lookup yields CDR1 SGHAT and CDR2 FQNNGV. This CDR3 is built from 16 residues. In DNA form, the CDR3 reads TGTGCCAGCAGCTTAGATTTATTAGTAGTTGCCCGTGAGCAGTTCTTC. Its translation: CASSLDLLVVAREQFF.

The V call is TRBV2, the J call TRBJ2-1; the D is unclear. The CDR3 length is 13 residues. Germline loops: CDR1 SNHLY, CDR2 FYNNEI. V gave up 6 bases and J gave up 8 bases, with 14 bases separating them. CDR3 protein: CASSQPPRDEQFF. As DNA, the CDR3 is TGTGCCAGCAGCCAACCCCCCCGGGATGAGCAGTTCTTC. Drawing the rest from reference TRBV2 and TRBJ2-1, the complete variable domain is EPEVTQTPSHQVTQMGQEVILRCVPISNHLYFYWYRQILGQKVEFLVSFYNNEISEKSEIFDDQFSVERPDGSNFTLKIRSTKLEDSAMYFCASSQPPRDEQFFGPGTRLTVL.

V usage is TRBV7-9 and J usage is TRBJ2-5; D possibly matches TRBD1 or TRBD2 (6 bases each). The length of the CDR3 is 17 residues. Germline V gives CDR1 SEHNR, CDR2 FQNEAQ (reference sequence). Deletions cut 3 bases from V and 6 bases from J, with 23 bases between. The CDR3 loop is CASSFGGLSPRVKTQYF. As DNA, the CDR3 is TGTGCCAGCAGCTTTGGGGGGCTATCACCACGAGTGAAGACCCAGTACTTC.

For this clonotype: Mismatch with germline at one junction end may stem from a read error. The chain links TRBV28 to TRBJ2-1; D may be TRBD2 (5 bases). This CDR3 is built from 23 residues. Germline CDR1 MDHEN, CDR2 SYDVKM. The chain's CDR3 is CASSPAPPLDPTPVWISYNEQLF. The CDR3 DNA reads TGTGCCAGCAGCCCTGCACCCCCACTAGATCCAACGCCCGTGTGGATTTCCTACAATGAGCAGCTCTTC.